Shown below are 22 T cell receptor beta chains from a single sample sequenced in a study of blood T cell repertoires in COVID-19. Profiled with immunoSEQ multiplex PCR; TCRdb holds only in-frame clones, not every one. The profile shows approximately 69,000 clones, approximately 79% of them singletons. Sequencing was performed on peripheral blood. These receptors were taken from a human donor in a cohort sampled during active COVID-19.

V is TRBV28 and J is TRBJ2-4; 8 nucleotides line up with TRBD1. J was trimmed by 0 bases and V by 4 bases; bases with no gene match: 8. CDR3 length: 17 amino acids. CDR1 is MDHEN, CDR2 SYDVKM, per germline. This chain's CDR3 is CASSSPPGQGAKNIQYF. The CDR3 nucleotides read TGTGCCAGCAGTTCCCCCCCAGGACAGGGAGCCAAAAACATTCAGTACTTC.

The CDR3 loop reads CASSYGDRYEQYF. CDR3 nucleotide sequence: TGTGCCAGCAGTTACGGTGACAGGTACGAGCAGTACTTC. This rearrangement joins TRBV6-5 to TRBJ2-7; D might be TRBD1 (6 bases). CDR1 and CDR2 from the germline V gene are MNHEY and SVGAGI. The CDR3 is 13 amino acids. Trimming cost V 2 bases and J 4 bases, with 9 bases left between them.

The V call is TRBV3-1 (or the pseudogene TRBV3-2), the J call TRBJ2-2; tentative D call: TRBD2 (5 bases). Germline assignment: CDR1 LGHDT and CDR2 YNNKEL (reference sequence). V dropped 0 bases and J dropped 6 bases, with 5 bases sitting between them. The CDR3 is 13 amino acids. The CDR3 DNA follows: TGTGCCAGCAGCCAAGAGGAGGCCGGGGAGCTGTTTTTT. Translated: CASSQEEAGELFF.

The chain links TRBV25-1 to TRBJ2-5; TRBD1 might be the D (7 bases). V dropped 3 bases and J dropped 4 bases, with 15 bases sitting between them. CDR1 is MGHDK, CDR2 SYGVNS, per germline. The CDR3 length is 15 residues. In nucleotides, the CDR3 is TGTGCCAGCAGTGATCCAAGACAGGGAGGAGAGACCCAGTACTTC. The encoded protein is CASSDPRQGGETQYF.

This chain connects TRBV18 to TRBJ1-1; maybe TRBD1 (5 bases). V was trimmed by 6 bases and J by 3 bases, leaving 11 bases between them. The CDR3 totals 13 residues. The V gene's germline CDR1 is KGHSH and CDR2 LQKENI. Written as DNA, the CDR3 is TGTGCCAGCTCGTCTACAGGTGACACTGAAGCTTTCTTT. Protein product: CASSSTGDTEAFF.

V usage is TRBV7-9 and J usage is TRBJ2-5, with 10 positions matching TRBD2. The CDR3 is 16 amino acids. The germline gives CDR1 SEHNR, CDR2 FQNEAQ (reference sequence). J lost 4 bases, V lost 5 bases, and 10 bases had no gene match. CDR3 sequence: CASSTSTSGIRETQYF. As DNA, the CDR3 is TGTGCCAGCAGCACATCTACTAGCGGGATTCGAGAGACCCAGTACTTC.

V usage is TRBV3-1 (or the pseudogene TRBV3-2) and J usage is TRBJ1-2; perhaps TRBD1 as D (5 bases). V was clipped by 2 bases and J by 2 bases, with 9 bases between them. Germline CDR1 is LGHDT and CDR2 is YNNKEL (reference sequence). This CDR3 has 14 residues. As DNA, the CDR3 is TGTGCCAGCAGCCAACGAAACAGGAACTATGGCTACACCTTC. Its protein product is CASSQRNRNYGYTF.

The chain uses TRBV28 and TRBJ1-4; 7 bases are shared with TRBD1. This CDR3 is built from 16 residues. The germline V gene encodes CDR1 MDHEN and CDR2 SYDVKM. V shed 5 bases and J 8 bases; nucleotides not matched to a gene: 14. CDR3 residues: CASSPRLGRGREKLFF. In DNA form, the CDR3 reads TGTGCCAGCAGTCCCCGGCTGGGAAGGGGGCGGGAAAAACTGTTTTTT.

This rearrangement joins TRBV5-5 to TRBJ1-1; D remains unclear. The CDR3 sequence is 12 residues long. Germline CDR1 SGHKS, CDR2 YYEKEE (reference sequence). Trimming took 1 base from V and 2 from J, leaving 3 bases between them. This chain's CDR3 is CASSLPNTEAFF. The CDR3 bases are TGTGCCAGCAGCTTGCCTAACACTGAAGCTTTCTTT.

The chain links TRBV30 to TRBJ1-5; no definite D call. The germline V and J ends were trimmed by 3 bases and 4 bases, with 13 bases remaining between them. The CDR3 is made up of 14 amino acids. CDR1 and CDR2 (germline): GTSNPN, SVGIG (reference sequence). CDR3 sequence: CAWSPPGGNQPQHF. The CDR3 DNA reads as TGTGCCTGGAGCCCGCCGGGAGGGAATCAGCCCCAGCATTTT.

The chain couples TRBV19 to TRBJ2-4, with D perhaps matching TRBD1 (6 bases). This CDR3 has 15 residues. Between the trimmed V and J ends, which lost 10 bases and 5 bases, there was a span of 21 bases. Germline CDR1 and CDR2: LNHDA and SQIVND (reference sequence). The CDR3 loop reads CATGSSGAGENIQYF. DNA for the CDR3: TGTGCCACGGGTTCGTCAGGGGCAGGGGAAAACATTCAGTACTTC.

V gene TRBV27 combines with J gene TRBJ1-2; TRBD1 agrees at 7 bases. CDR3 size: 13 residues. Germline V gene lookup returns CDR1 MNHEY and CDR2 SMNVEV (reference sequence). With V trimmed by 3 bases and J by 8 bases, 6 bases remained unmatched. The CDR3 DNA is TGTGCCAGCAGTTTTACAGGGGTCGGAGGCTACACCTTC. It encodes CASSFTGVGGYTF.

The chain uses TRBV12-3 or TRBV12-4 and TRBJ1-1; 7 nucleotides match TRBD1. Trimming took 7 bases from V and 4 from J; bases not matched to a gene: 6. The CDR3 covers 13 residues. CDR3 in amino acids: CASKGAEATEAFF. In DNA form, the CDR3 reads TGTGCCAGCAAGGGGGCGGAAGCCACTGAAGCTTTCTTT.

The rearrangement joins TRBV28 to TRBJ2-7, with D unresolved. This CDR3 region has 14 residues. Germline-derived CDR1 and CDR2 are MDHEN and SYDVKM. The germline V and J ends were trimmed by 9 bases and 0 bases, with 15 bases remaining between them. CDR3 region: CASSLATSSYEQYF. CDR3 DNA sequence: TGTGCCAGTTCTTTGGCAACCAGCTCCTACGAGCAGTACTTC.

This CDR3 reads CASRSGAGGTNNEQFF. In nucleotides, the CDR3 is TGTGCCAGTAGGTCCGGAGCGGGGGGGACGAACAATGAGCAGTTCTTC. The rearrangement joins TRBV19 to TRBJ2-1, with 10 bases lining up with TRBD2. The CDR3 has 16 amino acids. Germline trimming cut 6 bases from V and 5 bases from J; bases unmatched to any gene: 10. Germline CDR1 reads LNHDA; CDR2 reads SQIVND (reference sequence).

V is TRBV5-1 and J is TRBJ1-2; D not certain. Per the germline V gene, CDR1 is SGHRS and CDR2 is YFSETQ. The CDR3 totals 13 residues. Trimming pared 7 bases from V and 4 bases from J, leaving 14 bases between. This CDR3 reads CASARWGGYGYTF. CDR3 nucleotide sequence: TGCGCCAGCGCCAGATGGGGAGGCTATGGCTACACCTTC.

J is TRBJ1-4 and V is TRBV4-1; the D gene is possibly TRBD1 (5 bases). With 0 bases removed from V and 7 bases from J, the gap between germline ends came to 18 bases. CDR1 is MGHRA and CDR2 is YSYEKL in the germline V gene. CDR3 length: 17 residues. The CDR3 region is CASSQEKELSGGEKLFF. Written as DNA, the CDR3 is TGCGCCAGCAGCCAAGAAAAGGAGTTAAGCGGGGGTGAAAAACTGTTTTTT.

This clone was found a few times. The rearrangement joins TRBV5-1 to TRBJ2-5; D gene uncertain. The V end was cut by 1 base, the J end by 5 bases, with 12 bases between. The CDR3 spans 14 residues. Germline assignment: CDR1 SGHRS and CDR2 YFSETQ. CDR3 loop: CASSLTRKSETQYF. The CDR3, as DNA: TGCGCCAGCAGCTTGACGCGCAAGAGCGAGACCCAGTACTTC.

V usage is TRBV19 and J usage is TRBJ2-3, with TRBD1 matching 9 bases. The germline V gene encodes CDR1 LNHDA and CDR2 SQIVND (reference sequence). V lost 10 bases, J lost 0 bases, and 2 bases stayed unmatched. CDR3 length: 13 residues. CDR3 DNA sequence: TGTGCCACAGACAGGGGGAGCACAGATACGCAGTATTTT. Protein sequence: CATDRGSTDTQYF.

CDR3 coding DNA: TGTGCCAGCAGTCCCTCCATGGGAGCGAGATATGGCTACACCTTC. The encoded protein is CASSPSMGARYGYTF. This chain connects TRBV6-5 to TRBJ1-2, with unresolved D. The CDR3 length is 15 residues. The germline V and J ends were trimmed by 5 bases and 5 bases, with 18 bases remaining between them. Germline V gene sequence: CDR1 MNHEY, CDR2 SVGAGI.

This chain joins TRBV15 and TRBJ2-6; 7 bases fit TRBD1. Germline-derived CDR1 and CDR2 are LNHNV and YYDKDF (reference sequence). The CDR3 sequence is 19 residues long. J gave up 2 bases and V 0 bases, and 10 bases lay outside the gene matches. This CDR3 reads CATSRDRDSDIAGANVLTF. The CDR3 region has the DNA TGTGCCACCAGCAGAGATAGGGACAGCGACATAGCTGGGGCCAACGTCCTGACTTTC.

This chain connects TRBV24-1 to TRBJ1-5; TRBD1 agrees at 7 bases. Germline lookup yields CDR1 KGHDR and CDR2 SFDVKD. This CDR3 spans 15 amino acids. The junction had 5 bases not matched to a gene; V was cut back by 4 bases and J by 3 bases. CDR3 amino acids: CATSDAGTDNQPQHF. In DNA form, the CDR3 reads TGTGCCACCAGTGACGCCGGGACAGACAATCAGCCCCAGCATTTT.